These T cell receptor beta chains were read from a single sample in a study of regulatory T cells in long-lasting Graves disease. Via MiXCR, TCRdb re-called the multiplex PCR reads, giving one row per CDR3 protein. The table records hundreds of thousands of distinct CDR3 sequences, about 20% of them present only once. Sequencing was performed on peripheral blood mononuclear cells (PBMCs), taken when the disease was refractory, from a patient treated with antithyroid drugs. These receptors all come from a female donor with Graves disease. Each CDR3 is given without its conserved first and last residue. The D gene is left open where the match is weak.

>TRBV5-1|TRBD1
ASTHRRTGGELDGYT
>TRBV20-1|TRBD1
SANRGTYNSPLH
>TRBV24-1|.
ATSVGHGGGYT
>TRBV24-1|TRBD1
ATSEYTGTGEYNEQF
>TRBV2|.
ASSDWGDRGQPQH
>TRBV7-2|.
ASSLAGSDSPLH
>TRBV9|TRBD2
ASSFGASGSYEQF
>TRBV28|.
ASSLGKGLMNTEAF
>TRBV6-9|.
ASSYRLFVRDGTGELF
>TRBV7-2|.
ASSLAGTQNYGYT
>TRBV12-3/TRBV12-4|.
ASSLGDTIY
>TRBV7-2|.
ASSLNMIRDTQY
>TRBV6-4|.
ASSSSSGSWREKLF
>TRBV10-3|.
AISESDGSYNSPLH
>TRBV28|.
ASTEGGSPLH
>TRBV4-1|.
ASSQGRGGASSPLH
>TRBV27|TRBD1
ASSSSRGREQF
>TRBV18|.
ASSRDETQY
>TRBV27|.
ASSFGWDNEQF
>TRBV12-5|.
ASGHTEAF
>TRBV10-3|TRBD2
AITQGDGTSGFGDHNEQF
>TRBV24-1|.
ATSDRSNQPQH
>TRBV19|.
ASSTVIFSRDLDYGYT
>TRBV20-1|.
SATLTQETQY
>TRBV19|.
ASRSRHNSNQPQH
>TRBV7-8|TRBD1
ASSFRAGGDGYT
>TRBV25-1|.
ASSEPGAYGYT
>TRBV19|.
ASSIGQSSYEQY
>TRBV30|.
AWSGGWGTEAF
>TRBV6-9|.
ASSYSAGPLYEQY
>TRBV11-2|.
ASSLEGTYEQY
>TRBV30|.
AWSGQIQYEQY
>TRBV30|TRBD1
AWDRGGEAF
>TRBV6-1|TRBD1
ASSQWTGTYGEQY
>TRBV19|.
ASSTTQEYLYQETQY
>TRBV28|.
ASSLAVRDEQY
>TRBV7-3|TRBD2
ASSRTSGAQETQY
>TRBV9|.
ASSPQGMGETQY
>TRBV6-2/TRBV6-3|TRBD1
ASSSGQDNEKLF
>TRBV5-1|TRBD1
ASSYFGGQQVNTEAF
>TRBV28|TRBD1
ASSTGTGEVYGYT
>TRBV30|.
AWKGRRSEAF